This TCR beta chain was recorded in a study of blood T cell repertoires in COVID-19. Study members were between roughly 18 and 89 years old and lived in 24 US regions. The study counted Cohort 3 donors as recovered given two negative PCRs, clearance, or symptom resolution. How the authors handled the data: Amplification of reference gene primers was used by the study to estimate nucleated cell counts. The repertoire was sequenced with immunoSEQ multiplex PCR; TCRdb's copy has only in-frame clones and lacks some. V and J calls and clone size are those listed in that table; D and trimming were worked out from the DNA. Among about 460,000 clones listed, approximately 91% were seen once. The CDR3 is 15 residues long. V gave up 6 bases and J gave up 2 bases; unmatched junction bases: 6. The germline CDR1 and CDR2 sequences are SNHLY and FYNNEI.

Sequences were obtained from PBMCs or T cells enriched from blood (not recorded which). This receptor was obtained from a woman aged 55-69 years who had recovered from COVID-19. The chain is built from TRBV2 and TRBJ2-3; 9 bases match TRBD1. The CDR3 coding sequence is TGTGCCAGCAGGGCGACAGGGGGGAACACAGATACGCAGTATTTT. Translating gives CASRATGGNTDTQYF.